The clone carrying this T cell receptor beta chain was seen many times. Its antigen is still unknown. The CDR3 runs to 18 residues. Germline V gives CDR1 DFQATT, CDR2 SNEGSKA (reference sequence). Trimming at V came to 0 bases and at J to 0 bases, leaving 6 bases not matched to a gene. The sample comes from a study of identical twins. The study's findings and limits: For cord blood, abundant beta clonotypes had fewer insertions, unlike memory repertoires, which showed none.

MiXCR, applied by TCRdb to the 5' RACE reads, yields one record per CDR3 protein. The sample lists more than 250,000 distinct CDR3 sequences; roughly 8.6% were seen once. These records were also assigned to another study, of yellow fever vaccine responses in identical twins.

Sequenced input: memory (CD45RO+) T cells sorted from blood. The clonotype comes from a woman in her late teens or twenties in good health. The rearrangement uses TRBV20-1 and TRBJ2-6; 9 bases match TRBD1. The CDR3 DNA reads as TGCAGTGCTAGAGATCTGACAGGGGGAAGCTCTGGGGCCAACGTCCTGACTTTC. This codes for CSARDLTGGSSGANVLTF.